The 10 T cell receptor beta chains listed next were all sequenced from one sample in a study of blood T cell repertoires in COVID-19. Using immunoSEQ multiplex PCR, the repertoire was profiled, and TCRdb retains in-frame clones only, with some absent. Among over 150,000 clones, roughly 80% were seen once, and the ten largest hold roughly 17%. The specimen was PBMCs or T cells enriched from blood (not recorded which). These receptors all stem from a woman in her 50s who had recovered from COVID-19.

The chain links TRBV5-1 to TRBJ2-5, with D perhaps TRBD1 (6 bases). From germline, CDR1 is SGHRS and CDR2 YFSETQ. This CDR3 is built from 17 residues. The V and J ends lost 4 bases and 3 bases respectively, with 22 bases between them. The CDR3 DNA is TGCGCCAGCAGCATGGGGGCCGGGGTTAGCAGCAAAGAGACCCAGTACTTC. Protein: CASSMGAGVSSKETQYF.

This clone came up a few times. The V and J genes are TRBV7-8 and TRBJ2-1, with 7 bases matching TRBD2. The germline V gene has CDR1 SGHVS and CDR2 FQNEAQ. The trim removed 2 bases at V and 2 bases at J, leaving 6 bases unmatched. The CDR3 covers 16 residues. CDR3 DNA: TGTGCCAGCAGCTTATCGTCCGCGGGAGCCTACAATGAGCAGTTCTTC. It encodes CASSLSSAGAYNEQFF.

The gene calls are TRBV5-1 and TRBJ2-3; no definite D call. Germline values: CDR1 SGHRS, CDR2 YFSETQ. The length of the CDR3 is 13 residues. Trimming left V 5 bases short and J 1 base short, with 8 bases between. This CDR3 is CASSISGTDTQYF. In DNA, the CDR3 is TGCGCCAGCAGTATCTCGGGCACAGATACGCAGTATTTT.

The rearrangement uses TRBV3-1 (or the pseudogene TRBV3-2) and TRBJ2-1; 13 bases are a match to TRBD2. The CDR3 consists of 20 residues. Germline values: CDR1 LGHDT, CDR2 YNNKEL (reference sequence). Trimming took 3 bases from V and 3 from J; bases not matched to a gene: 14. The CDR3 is CASSHTIGGLAGILYNEQFF. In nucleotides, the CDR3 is TGTGCCAGCAGCCACACGATCGGGGGACTAGCGGGAATTCTCTACAATGAGCAGTTCTTC.

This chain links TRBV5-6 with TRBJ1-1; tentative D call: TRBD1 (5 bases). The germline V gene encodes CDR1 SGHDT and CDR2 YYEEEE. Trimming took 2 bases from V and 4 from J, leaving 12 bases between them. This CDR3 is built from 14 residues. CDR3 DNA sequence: TGTGCCAGCAGCTTAGGCGGGGCCGGCACTGAAGCTTTCTTT. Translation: CASSLGGAGTEAFF.

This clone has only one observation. The CDR3 loop reads CASSWTVNTEAFF. CDR3 in DNA: TGCGCCAGCAGCTGGACAGTGAACACTGAAGCTTTCTTT. The chain employs TRBV5-1 and TRBJ1-1, with D possibly matching TRBD1 (6 bases). This CDR3 spans 13 amino acids. The germline CDR1 and CDR2 sequences are SGHRS and YFSETQ. V was trimmed by 3 bases and J by 0 bases, leaving 6 bases between them.

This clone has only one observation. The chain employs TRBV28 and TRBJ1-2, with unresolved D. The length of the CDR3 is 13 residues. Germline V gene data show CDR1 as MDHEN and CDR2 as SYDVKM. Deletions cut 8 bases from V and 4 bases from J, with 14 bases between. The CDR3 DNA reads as TGTGCCAGCCGCTCTCCACAGTCCTATGGCTACACCTTC. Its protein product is CASRSPQSYGYTF.

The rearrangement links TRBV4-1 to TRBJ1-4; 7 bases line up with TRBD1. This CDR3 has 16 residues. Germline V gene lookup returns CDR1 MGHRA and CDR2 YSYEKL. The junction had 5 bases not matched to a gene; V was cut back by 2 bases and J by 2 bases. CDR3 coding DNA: TGCGCCAGCAGCCAACAAGACAGGGTTACTAATGAAAAACTGTTTTTT. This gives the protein CASSQQDRVTNEKLFF.

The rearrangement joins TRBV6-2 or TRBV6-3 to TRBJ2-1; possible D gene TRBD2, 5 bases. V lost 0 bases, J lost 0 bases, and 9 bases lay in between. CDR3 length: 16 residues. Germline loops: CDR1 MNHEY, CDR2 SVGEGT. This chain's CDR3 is CASSYSAEVSYNEQFF. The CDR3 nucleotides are TGTGCCAGCAGTTACTCCGCGGAGGTCTCCTACAATGAGCAGTTCTTC.

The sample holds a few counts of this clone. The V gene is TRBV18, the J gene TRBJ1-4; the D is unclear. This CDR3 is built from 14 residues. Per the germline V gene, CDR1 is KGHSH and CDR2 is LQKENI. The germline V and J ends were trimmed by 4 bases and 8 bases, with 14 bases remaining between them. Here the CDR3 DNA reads TGTGCCAGCTCACTAAGGGAGGTTAAGGAAAAACTGTTTTTT. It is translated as CASSLREVKEKLFF.